The 17 T cell receptor beta chains presented below share a single source sample, sequenced in a study of T cells after yellow fever vaccination. TCRdb used MiXCR to reprocess the 5' RACE reads, holding one entry per CDR3 protein. This table holds around 310,000 distinct CDR3 sequences, roughly 8.7% found once. Sequencing was performed on PBMCs, taken on the day of the first yellow fever vaccination. The receptors come from a man younger than 35 who received the YFV17D yellow fever vaccine.

The CDR3 coding sequence is TGTGCCAGCAGCCCAACCCAGGGTACTGAAGCTTTCTTT. The encoded protein is CASSPTQGTEAFF. The chain employs TRBV7-2 and TRBJ1-1; a weak D match, TRBD1 (5 bases). Germline CDR1 SGHTA, CDR2 FQGNSA. The CDR3 length is 13 residues. The ends were cut back, 5 bases at V and 5 bases at J, with 12 bases in the middle.

This clonotype was detected only a few times. The chain uses TRBV28 and TRBJ2-3; 14 positions match TRBD2. From germline, CDR1 is MDHEN and CDR2 SYDVKM. The CDR3 extends over 20 amino acids. The J segment lost 1 base and the V segment lost 2 bases, leaving 11 bases of the junction unmatched. The CDR3 here is CASSLPRLAGGRIRTDTQYF. In DNA form, the CDR3 reads TGTGCCAGCAGTTTACCCAGACTAGCGGGGGGGCGTATTCGCACAGATACGCAGTATTTT.

The CDR3 protein is CASSPGAARGPRPQHF. The CDR3 DNA reads as TGCGCCAGCAGCCCTGGGGCCGCCAGGGGGCCCCGGCCCCAGCATTTT. The V and J genes are TRBV4-1 and TRBJ1-5; 8 nucleotides agree with TRBD1. The CDR3 totals 16 residues. The germline V gene has CDR1 MGHRA and CDR2 YSYEKL. With 4 bases clipped from V and 9 bases from J, the junction kept 14 bases outside the gene matches.

The chain combines TRBV18 with TRBJ2-1; the D gene is possibly TRBD1 (6 bases). CDR3 length equals 16 residues. V was pared by 3 bases and J by 4 bases, with 16 bases between. Germline loops: CDR1 KGHSH, CDR2 LQKENI. CDR3 loop: CASSPAGVSAYNEQFF. In DNA form, the CDR3 reads TGTGCCAGCTCACCCGCAGGGGTATCGGCATACAATGAGCAGTTCTTC.

Relative to its sample, this clonotype is medium-sized. J is TRBJ2-5 and V is TRBV6-5; D is possibly TRBD2 (5 bases). The CDR3 has 15 amino acids. V was clipped by 2 bases and J by 2 bases, with 12 bases between them. In germline, CDR1 is MNHEY, CDR2 SVGAGI. This chain's CDR3 is CASSYLRTVQETQYF. DNA for the CDR3: TGTGCCAGCAGTTACCTCCGGACTGTACAAGAGACCCAGTACTTC.

This clonotype was detected only a few times. The V call is TRBV10-3, the J call TRBJ1-1; 7 nucleotides agree with TRBD1. Trimming removed 5 bases from V and 3 bases from J; junction bases left unmatched: 9. CDR3 length equals 15 residues. Germline V CDR1 and CDR2: ENHRY, SYGVKD. The CDR3 reads CAISPQGVRHTEAFF. CDR3 nucleotides: TGTGCCATCAGTCCGCAGGGGGTTAGGCACACTGAAGCTTTCTTT.

This clonotype was found many times. This sequence joins TRBV6-5 and TRBJ2-4; possible D gene TRBD2, 6 bases. V gave up 2 bases and J gave up 2 bases, with 13 bases separating them. The CDR3 is 16 amino acids. CDR1 MNHEY and CDR2 SVGAGI come from the germline V gene. The CDR3 nucleotides are TGTGCCAGCAGTTACGCGGGCGGAGGGTCCAAAAACATTCAGTACTTC. It codes for CASSYAGGGSKNIQYF.

In this sample, this clonotype turned up a few times. This sequence joins TRBV5-1 and TRBJ1-6; D ambiguous. Germline V gives CDR1 SGHRS, CDR2 YFSETQ. Trimming took 2 bases from V and 12 from J, leaving 9 bases between them. This CDR3 is 12 amino acids long. The CDR3 region has the DNA TGCGCCAGCAGCTTCGACCGACAACCCCTCCACTTT. Translating gives CASSFDRQPLHF.

There are a few counts of this clonotype. The chain uses TRBV6-5 and TRBJ1-1; unclear D gene. The CDR3 is 12 amino acids. Germline CDR1 MNHEY, CDR2 SVGAGI. With 8 bases removed from V and 4 bases from J, the gap between germline ends came to 11 bases. The CDR3 region has the DNA TGTGCCAGCCAACGATCGGCCACTGAAGCTTTCTTT. It translates to CASQRSATEAFF.

On this clonotype: This may arise from a read error, as a much more abundant clone is one base away. The CDR3 coding sequence is TGTGCCAGCAACGACGAAGTCCGCACAGATACGCAGTATTTT. Amino acid sequence: CASNDEVRTDTQYF. The rearrangement joins TRBV7-9 to TRBJ2-3; D not certain. Trimming took off 7 bases at V and 1 base at J, with 12 bases between the two ends. This CDR3 comprises 14 residues. Germline V CDR1 and CDR2: SEHNR, FQNEAQ (reference sequence).

The chain couples TRBV10-3 to TRBJ2-3, with 12 nucleotides matching TRBD2. Per the germline V gene, CDR1 is ENHRY and CDR2 is SYGVKD. The CDR3 is 16 amino acids. The ends lost 6 bases at V and 3 bases at J; junction bases unmatched: 7. CDR3: CAIRTLAGGRTDTQYF. In nucleotides, the CDR3 is TGTGCCATCAGAACACTAGCGGGGGGCCGTACAGATACGCAGTATTTT.

The sample holds a few counts of this clonotype. The chain is built from TRBV2 and TRBJ2-7; 10 bases match TRBD2. The CDR3 loop spans 15 amino acids. J lost 6 bases, V lost 1 base, and 6 bases had no gene match. The V gene's germline CDR1 is SNHLY and CDR2 FYNNEI. The CDR3 spells CASSEDPAGGREQYF. For the CDR3, the DNA is TGTGCCAGCAGTGAAGACCCAGCGGGGGGGCGCGAGCAGTACTTC.

In this sample, this clonotype turned up many times. The chain recombines TRBV15 with TRBJ2-1, with 8 bases that match TRBD1. The ends lost 4 bases at V and 5 bases at J; junction bases unmatched: 10. Germline V gives CDR1 LNHNV, CDR2 YYDKDF (reference sequence). The CDR3 has 16 residues. In DNA, the CDR3 is TGTGCCACCAGCATCCTGGACAGGGATTCAAACAATGAGCAGTTCTTC. Residues: CATSILDRDSNNEQFF.

This clonotype was counted a few times. The CDR3 sequence: CASSSEGGANPSPLHF. CDR3 nucleotide sequence: TGTGCCAGCAGCTCCGAGGGGGGGGCGAATCCTTCACCCCTCCACTTT. This chain uses TRBV6-1 with TRBJ1-6; D possibly corresponds to TRBD1 (6 bases). The CDR3 is 16 residues long. V dropped 6 bases and J dropped 9 bases, with 21 bases sitting between them. Germline-derived CDR1 and CDR2 are MNHNS and SASEGT.

This clonotype was recorded a few times. The CDR3, as DNA: TGTGCCAGCGGCTCCCGGAACACTGAAGCTTTCTTT. Translating it yields CASGSRNTEAFF. This chain links TRBV12-3 or TRBV12-4 with TRBJ1-1, with D unclear. This CDR3 region has 12 residues. Trimming left V 8 bases short and J 1 base short, with 8 bases between.

The table lists this clonotype with many counts. The chain carries TRBV4-3 and TRBJ2-3; TRBD2 is a possible D gene (7 bases). Trimming left V 1 base short and J 2 bases short, with 16 bases between. This CDR3 region has 17 residues. The germline V gene has CDR1 LGHNA and CDR2 YSLEER. The CDR3 DNA follows: TGCGCCAGCAGCCAAGGTTCTGCGGGGGCTTACACAGATACGCAGTATTTT. Protein product: CASSQGSAGAYTDTQYF.

The sample holds many counts of this clonotype. This rearrangement joins TRBV9 to TRBJ2-5; D tentatively reads TRBD1 or TRBD2 (5 bases each). The CDR3 is 14 residues long. V was pared by 5 bases and J by 5 bases, with 16 bases between. CDR1 is SGDLS, CDR2 YYNGEE, per germline. The CDR3 nucleotides are TGTGCCAGCAGTACCGGGTCGGGACGGGAGACCCAGTACTTC. Translating it yields CASSTGSGRETQYF.